What follows are 3 T cell receptor beta chains derived from one specimen sequenced in a study of T cell responses to AZD1222 COVID-19 vaccine (TCRdb year 2021). The time point label on this specimen signifies: baseline before first vaccination. To prepare the library, the immunoSEQ multiplex PCR assay was applied. TCRdb took this table from immuneACCESS and kept in-frame rearrangements with V and J called. Such tables lack part of the clones; where checked against another copy, unresolved V genes explain under half of the gap, and the rest is unexplained. Present in this sample are 150,000 or so clones, about 92% of which were seen just once. The ten most abundant clones make up 7.5% to 9.5% of the sample. This sample comprised peripheral blood, obtained on day 0 of AZD1222 vaccination. These receptors originate from an adult in good health.

A word on this clone: Mismatch with germline at one junction end may stem from a read error. The chain employs TRBV19 and TRBJ2-7; TRBD1 might be the D (6 bases). CDR1 is LNHDA and CDR2 is SQIVND in the germline V gene (reference sequence). The CDR3 totals 12 residues. CDR3 loop: CASSLRDTEKYF. The DNA for the CDR3 is TGTGCCAGTAGTCTCCGGGACACCGAGAAGTACTTC. Supplemented by reference TRBV19 and TRBJ2-7, the full variable domain reads DGGITQSPKYLFRKEGQNVTLSCEQNLNHDAMYWYRQDPGQGLRLIYYSQIVNDFQKGDIAEGYSVSREKKESFPLTVTSAQKNPTAFYLCASSLRDTEKYFGPGTRLTVT.

The chain uses TRBV19 and TRBJ1-2, with TRBD1 as a possible D gene (5 bases). The V end lost 11 bases, the J end lost 7 bases, and 11 bases lay between the germline ends. CDR1 is LNHDA and CDR2 is SQIVND in the germline V gene (reference sequence). CDR3 length equals 10 residues. This chain's CDR3 is CAARGAGYTF. As DNA, the CDR3 is TGTGCCGCACGAGGGGCTGGCTACACCTTC.

This chain joins TRBV12-3 or TRBV12-4 and TRBJ1-5; D remains unclear. The CDR3 is 12 amino acids. Trimming pared 7 bases from V and 8 bases from J, leaving 12 bases between. In DNA, the CDR3 is TGTGCCAGCACTGCCGCGGGCGAGCCCCAGCATTTT. Amino acid sequence: CASTAAGEPQHF.